Below, one T cell receptor (beta chain) is given with its context. The data originate from a study of monozygotic twins with inflammatory bowel disease. TCRdb re-called the 5' RACE reads and gives one entry per CDR3 protein, without DNA. The data include roughly 100,000 distinct CDR3 sequences; the top ten clones carry 1.9%. This CDR3 is 13 amino acids long. CDR1 is SGHDN and CDR2 is FVKESK in the germline V gene. This receptor was obtained from a human donor with ulcerative colitis or Crohn's disease, or a healthy co-twin of an affected twin (not recorded which). The source material was blood. The chain carries TRBV14 and TRBJ2-3. The CDR3 protein is CASSLRVGDTQYF.